What follows are 27 T cell receptor beta chains derived from one specimen sequenced in a study of blood T cell repertoires in COVID-19. Generated by immunoSEQ multiplex PCR, the TCRdb table keeps only in-frame clones and is missing some. The table shows approximately 77,000 clones, with 88% occurring only once. Sequencing was done on a sample of peripheral blood. These receptors were taken from a woman aged 80 or over with acute or convalescent COVID-19.

The chain employs TRBV19 and TRBJ2-5, with D maybe TRBD2 (6 bases). The CDR3 loop spans 15 amino acids. The V gene's germline CDR1 is LNHDA and CDR2 SQIVND (reference sequence). V was clipped by 5 bases and J by 4 bases, with 17 bases between them. CDR3 sequence: CASSLRGQGGETQYF. The CDR3 bases are TGTGCCAGTAGTCTCCGTGGGCAGGGAGGAGAGACCCAGTACTTC.

The CDR3: CASSDSGSPYNSPLHF. CDR3 nucleotides: TGTGCCAGCAGTGATTCCGGGTCGCCCTATAATTCACCCCTCCACTTT. The chain uses TRBV25-1 and TRBJ1-6; D gene uncertain. V dropped 3 bases and J dropped 2 bases, with 11 bases sitting between them. Germline V CDR1 and CDR2: MGHDK, SYGVNS. The CDR3 covers 16 residues.

This clone was observed a few times. This sequence joins TRBV4-3 and TRBJ2-1; D is possibly TRBD1 (6 bases). CDR3 length: 15 amino acids. Germline lookup yields CDR1 LGHNA and CDR2 YSLEER. The ends were cut back, 5 bases at V and 0 bases at J, with 11 bases in the middle. The CDR3 is CASSGADSSYNEQFF. DNA of the CDR3: TGCGCCAGCAGCGGCGCGGACAGCTCCTACAATGAGCAGTTCTTC.

The V and J genes are TRBV5-6 and TRBJ1-6; weak D call: TRBD1 (5 bases). The ends were cut back, 4 bases at V and 0 bases at J, with 14 bases in the middle. Looked up from germline, CDR1 is SGHDT and CDR2 is YYEEEE. The CDR3 has 17 amino acids. The CDR3 nucleotides are TGTGCCAGCAGCCCGGGACTCCTGAGCTCCTATAATTCACCCCTCCACTTT. It specifies CASSPGLLSSYNSPLHF.

In DNA, the CDR3 is TGTGCCAGCAGCTTAGGCCGGCCCAGCGGGCGCGCAGATACGCAGTATTTT. Its protein is CASSLGRPSGRADTQYF. The chain has TRBV7-8 and TRBJ2-3; possible D gene TRBD2, 6 bases. The CDR3 length is 17 residues. In germline, CDR1 is SGHVS, CDR2 FQNEAQ. Trimming took 1 base from V and 4 from J, leaving 18 bases between them.

This clone came up once. This chain connects TRBV28 to TRBJ1-2; TRBD1 matches at 8 bases. This CDR3 is 16 amino acids long. Unmatched junction bases numbered 9, after V lost 4 bases and J lost 2 bases. Germline CDR1 is MDHEN and CDR2 is SYDVKM. This chain's CDR3 is CASSSPHRGLNYGYTF. The CDR3 nucleotides read TGTGCCAGCAGTTCTCCCCACAGGGGGTTAAACTATGGCTACACCTTC.

This clone was seen only a few times. The chain is built from TRBV19 and TRBJ2-2; 11 bases agree with TRBD2. This CDR3 has 16 residues. Per germline, CDR1 LNHDA and CDR2 SQIVND (reference sequence). Trimming took 6 bases from V and 0 from J; bases not matched to a gene: 3. The CDR3 loop reads CASSLTSGANTGELFF. CDR3 coding DNA: TGTGCCAGTAGCCTGACTAGCGGGGCGAACACCGGGGAGCTGTTTTTT.

The J gene is TRBJ2-1, the V gene TRBV3-1 (or the pseudogene TRBV3-2), with 7 positions matching TRBD2. CDR1 LGHDT and CDR2 YNNKEL come from the germline V gene (reference sequence). The ends lost 4 bases at V and 7 bases at J; junction bases unmatched: 7. The CDR3 runs 14 residues. The CDR3 here is CASSLSGRGNEQFF. CDR3 DNA sequence: TGTGCCAGCAGCCTCTCAGGGAGGGGAAATGAGCAGTTCTTC.

The rearrangement links TRBV7-2 to TRBJ1-3; no definite D call. The ends were cut back, 1 base at V and 4 bases at J, with 11 bases in the middle. Germline CDR1 reads SGHTA; CDR2 reads FQGNSA. This CDR3 spans 15 amino acids. The CDR3 reads CASSLEEAAGNTIYF. The CDR3 DNA reads as TGTGCCAGCAGCTTAGAAGAGGCAGCAGGAAACACCATATATTTT.

The chain uses TRBV3-1 (or the pseudogene TRBV3-2) and TRBJ1-2; 8 nucleotides line up with TRBD1. Germline-derived CDR1 and CDR2 are LGHDT and YNNKEL (reference sequence). V was clipped by 3 bases and J by 2 bases; unmatched bases: 5. CDR3 length equals 15 residues. CDR3 nucleotide sequence: TGTGCCAGCAGCCAGGGGCAGGGGGCCAACTATGGCTACACCTTC. Translated, it gives CASSQGQGANYGYTF.

V and J are TRBV19 and TRBJ2-3; 8 bases map to TRBD1. Trimming removed 5 bases from V and 4 bases from J; junction bases left unmatched: 8. This CDR3 is built from 15 residues. Germline CDR1 and CDR2: LNHDA and SQIVND (reference sequence). The CDR3 DNA is TGTGCCAGTAGTTCACGACAGGGGCGGGCAGATACGCAGTATTTT. This codes for CASSSRQGRADTQYF. Combining the CDR3 with reference TRBV19 and TRBJ2-3 gives the whole variable domain DGGITQSPKYLFRKEGQNVTLSCEQNLNHDAMYWYRQDPGQGLRLIYYSQIVNDFQKGDIAEGYSVSREKKESFPLTVTSAQKNPTAFYLCASSSRQGRADTQYFGPGTRLTVL.

This clone was seen only a few times. The V and J genes are TRBV18 and TRBJ1-4; D is unresolved. The CDR3 runs to 13 residues. Trimming left V 1 base short and J 7 bases short, with 7 bases between. Germline CDR1 and CDR2: KGHSH and LQKENI. The CDR3 bases are TGTGCCAGCTCACCACGTCCCTTTGAAAAACTGTTTTTT. Its translation: CASSPRPFEKLFF.

The chain has TRBV7-2 and TRBJ1-4; D possibly corresponds to TRBD1 (5 bases). The CDR3 covers 15 residues. Trimming left V 5 bases short and J 3 bases short, with 13 bases between. Germline CDR1 reads SGHTA; CDR2 reads FQGNSA. CDR3 nucleotide sequence: TGTGCCAGCAGCCACCCGGGGGGGGCTAATGAAAAACTGTTTTTT. It codes for CASSHPGGANEKLFF.

The chain is built from TRBV18 and TRBJ2-1; D possibly corresponds to TRBD1 (7 bases). The CDR3 sequence is 15 residues long. The ends were cut back, 3 bases at V and 5 bases at J, with 14 bases in the middle. The germline CDR1 and CDR2 sequences are KGHSH and LQKENI. DNA for the CDR3: TGTGCCAGCTCACCTGCGGGACAGCATAACAATGAGCAGTTCTTC. As protein: CASSPAGQHNNEQFF.

The chain couples TRBV6-1 to TRBJ1-4; D is perhaps TRBD1 (6 bases). The CDR3 runs to 17 residues. V was clipped by 2 bases and J by 2 bases, with 15 bases between them. Germline loops: CDR1 MNHNS, CDR2 SASEGT. The CDR3 DNA reads as TGTGCCAGCAGTGAAAACGATGGGGGCTGGACTAATGAAAAACTGTTTTTT. The encoded protein is CASSENDGGWTNEKLFF.

The count of this clone is one. This sequence joins TRBV6-1 and TRBJ1-1; D is unclear. CDR1 MNHNS and CDR2 SASEGT come from the germline V gene. V was shortened by 0 bases and J by 0 bases, with 11 bases between the two germline ends. There are 16 residues in the CDR3. CDR3 protein: CASSEARGSLNTEAFF. The DNA for the CDR3 is TGTGCCAGCAGTGAAGCGCGGGGATCCCTGAACACTGAAGCTTTCTTT.

This sequence joins TRBV29-1 and TRBJ2-3; D remains unclear. CDR1 and CDR2 (germline): SQVTM, ANQGSEA. CDR3 length: 14 amino acids. The V end was cut by 7 bases, the J end by 0 bases, with 14 bases between. For the CDR3, the DNA is TGCAGCGATTTGGGCCAGTATAGCACAGATACGCAGTATTTT. This encodes CSDLGQYSTDTQYF.

The chain carries TRBV7-2 and TRBJ2-7, with D maybe TRBD1 (6 bases). The CDR3 sequence is 13 residues long. The germline gives CDR1 SGHTA, CDR2 FQGNSA. The V end lost 6 bases, the J end lost 2 bases, and 11 bases lay between the germline ends. CDR3 bases: TGTGCCAGCAGTTACAGGGTCACCTACGAGCAGTACTTC. Encoded protein: CASSYRVTYEQYF.

The V gene is TRBV6-6, the J gene TRBJ1-3, with D perhaps matching TRBD1 (6 bases). The CDR3 contains 16 residues. Trimming took 0 bases from V and 4 from J, leaving 13 bases between them. Germline assignment: CDR1 MNHNY and CDR2 SVGAGI (reference sequence). In DNA, the CDR3 is TGTGCCAGCAGTTACTCGAAATGGGGGCTCGGAAACACCATATATTTT. Amino acids: CASSYSKWGLGNTIYF.

The rearrangement uses TRBV9 and TRBJ2-5; 11 bases are shared with TRBD2. The J segment lost 4 bases and the V segment lost 0 bases, leaving 5 bases of the junction unmatched. The CDR3 spans 16 residues. Germline CDR1 is SGDLS and CDR2 is YYNGEE. The CDR3 loop reads CASSVGSGGAGETQYF. The CDR3 nucleotides are TGTGCCAGCAGCGTAGGTAGCGGGGGGGCGGGAGAGACCCAGTACTTC.

V gene TRBV29-1 combines with J gene TRBJ2-7; D might be TRBD1 (6 bases). The V gene's germline CDR1 is SQVTM and CDR2 ANQGSEA. With 7 bases removed from V and 4 bases from J, the gap between germline ends came to 20 bases. The CDR3 spans 14 residues. CDR3 loop: CSAQGQVGSYEQYF. The CDR3, as DNA: TGCAGCGCCCAGGGGCAGGTTGGCTCTTACGAGCAGTACTTC.

Only one count was recorded for this clone. This chain joins TRBV19 and TRBJ1-5; TRBD1 agrees at 11 bases. Germline CDR1 LNHDA, CDR2 SQIVND (reference sequence). The trim removed 4 bases at V and 0 bases at J, leaving 8 bases unmatched. The CDR3 runs 18 residues. CDR3 nucleotides: TGTGCCAGTAGTAGCAGGACAGGGGGCTATTATAGCAATCAGCCCCAGCATTTT. Protein product: CASSSRTGGYYSNQPQHF.

The chain combines TRBV6-2 or TRBV6-3 with TRBJ2-5; 10 positions match TRBD2. J lost 4 bases, V lost 2 bases, and 4 bases had no gene match. Germline assignment: CDR1 MNHEY and CDR2 SVGEGT. The CDR3 runs to 15 residues. In DNA, the CDR3 is TGTGCCAGCAGTTACCAGCGGGGGGGCGGAGAGACCCAGTACTTC. It codes for CASSYQRGGGETQYF.

The chain is built from TRBV9 and TRBJ1-5; tentatively, D is TRBD1 (5 bases). Germline assignment: CDR1 SGDLS and CDR2 YYNGEE. The CDR3 is made up of 13 amino acids. Trimming stripped 4 bases from V and 9 bases from J, with 14 bases between. CDR3 bases: TGTGCCAGCAGCAAAGCAGGGTTCCCGCCCCAGCATTTT. This translates into CASSKAGFPPQHF.

This rearrangement joins TRBV27 to TRBJ2-7; 10 nucleotides align to TRBD2. CDR1 is MNHEY, CDR2 SMNVEV, per germline (reference sequence). The CDR3 contains 15 residues. Trimming took 5 bases from V and 4 from J; bases not matched to a gene: 8. CDR3: CASSQLAGAVYEQYF. As DNA, the CDR3 is TGTGCCAGCAGTCAGCTAGCGGGAGCGGTGTACGAGCAGTACTTC.

This chain links TRBV6-5 with TRBJ1-6; 11 nucleotides line up with TRBD1. With 5 bases clipped from V and 8 bases from J, the junction kept 5 bases outside the gene matches. The germline CDR1 and CDR2 sequences are MNHEY and SVGAGI. This CDR3 contains 15 residues. The CDR3 DNA reads as TGTGCCAGCAGTCGGGGGGGACAGGGGGATTCACCCCTCCACTTT. It encodes CASSRGGQGDSPLHF.

The count of this clone is one. CDR3 nucleotides: TGTGCCAGCAGCTTAGTAGTACCTGGCGGGAGGGCCGTAGATACGCAGTATTTT. Amino acid sequence: CASSLVVPGGRAVDTQYF. V usage is TRBV7-6 and J usage is TRBJ2-3; 9 bases align to TRBD2. The CDR3 sequence is 18 residues long. V dropped 1 base and J dropped 5; count of bases not matched to a gene: 13. From germline, CDR1 is SGHVS and CDR2 FNYEAQ.